What follows describes a single T cell receptor (beta chain). Its antigen is not known. The data are from a study of cytomegalovirus exposure and HLA in healthy donors. Study overall: The 95 to 150 validation repertoires, a later analysis reported, used the same platform as the 666 first-cohort repertoires. Study observations and caveats: Investigators reported 164 TCR beta chains as tied to cytomegalovirus.

The protocol was immunoSEQ multiplex PCR, while the TCRdb copy is restricted to in-frame clones and leaves out a portion. The sample shows fewer than 400,000 clones, roughly 86% of them seen only once. The source is a man in his thirties or forties in good health and CMV-seronegative. Sequenced: PBMCs.

DNA of the CDR3: TGTGCCAGCTCTCGAGATTCTCCGCAGGCCCCGAACACTGAAGCTTTCTTT. This sequence encodes CASSRDSPQAPNTEAFF. The V gene is TRBV18, the J gene TRBJ1-1, with D unclear. CDR1 is KGHSH and CDR2 is LQKENI in the germline V gene. The CDR3 covers 17 residues. The ends were cut back, 6 bases at V and 1 base at J, with 21 bases in the middle.